These 5 T cell receptor beta chains came from one sample sequenced in a study of OX40 agonist ivuxolimab in advanced cancers. Assay used: immunoSEQ multiplex PCR; TCRdb lists only in-frame clones, some missing. The data show 60,000 to 65,000 clones, approximately 90% seen once. Sequenced here: CD4+ or CD8+ T cells sorted from blood, sampled in a trial of the OX40 agonist ivuxolimab. Receptor source: an adult with an advanced solid tumor such as melanoma, head and neck, liver or kidney cancer.

The chain joins TRBV27 to TRBJ2-2; D is perhaps TRBD2 (6 bases). The length of the CDR3 is 16 residues. V lost 2 bases and J lost 0, with 10 bases in between. Germline CDR1 MNHEY, CDR2 SMNVEV (reference sequence). The chain's CDR3 is CASSLQEGTNTGELFF. For the CDR3, the DNA is TGTGCCAGCAGTTTACAGGAGGGAACGAACACCGGGGAGCTGTTTTTT.

The chain employs TRBV29-1 and TRBJ2-7; 10 nucleotides agree with TRBD1. Per the germline V gene, CDR1 is SQVTM and CDR2 is ANQGSEA. This CDR3 has 14 residues. Trimming took 4 bases from V and 0 from J; bases not matched to a gene: 3. DNA for the CDR3: TGCAGCGTTGCGGGGACAGGGGACTCCTACGAGCAGTACTTC. Its translation is CSVAGTGDSYEQYF.

This rearrangement joins TRBV25-1 to TRBJ2-7, with unresolved D. Germline lookup yields CDR1 MGHDK and CDR2 SYGVNS. The CDR3 sequence is 10 residues long. The germline V and J ends were trimmed by 7 bases and 4 bases, with 5 bases remaining between them. CDR3 region: CASMGYEQYF. The CDR3 region has the DNA TGTGCCAGCATGGGGTACGAGCAGTACTTC.

The chain uses TRBV5-1 and TRBJ2-7, with 12 bases identical to TRBD1. The V and J ends lost 0 bases and 4 bases, in that order; junction bases with no gene match: 5. The CDR3 is 16 amino acids. Germline CDR1 and CDR2: SGHRS and YFSETQ. DNA of the CDR3: TGCGCCAGCAGCTTGGAGCCGGGACAGGGGGCTTACGAGCAGTACTTC. Amino acid sequence: CASSLEPGQGAYEQYF.

Only a few counts were recorded for this clone. The V gene is TRBV19, the J gene TRBJ1-5, with 8 nucleotides matching TRBD1. Germline-derived CDR1 and CDR2 are LNHDA and SQIVND (reference sequence). This CDR3 has 13 residues. Germline trimming cut 7 bases from V and 7 bases from J; bases unmatched to any gene: 6. The CDR3 sequence is CASKGQGGQPQHF. The CDR3, as DNA: TGTGCCAGTAAAGGACAGGGAGGCCAGCCCCAGCATTTT.